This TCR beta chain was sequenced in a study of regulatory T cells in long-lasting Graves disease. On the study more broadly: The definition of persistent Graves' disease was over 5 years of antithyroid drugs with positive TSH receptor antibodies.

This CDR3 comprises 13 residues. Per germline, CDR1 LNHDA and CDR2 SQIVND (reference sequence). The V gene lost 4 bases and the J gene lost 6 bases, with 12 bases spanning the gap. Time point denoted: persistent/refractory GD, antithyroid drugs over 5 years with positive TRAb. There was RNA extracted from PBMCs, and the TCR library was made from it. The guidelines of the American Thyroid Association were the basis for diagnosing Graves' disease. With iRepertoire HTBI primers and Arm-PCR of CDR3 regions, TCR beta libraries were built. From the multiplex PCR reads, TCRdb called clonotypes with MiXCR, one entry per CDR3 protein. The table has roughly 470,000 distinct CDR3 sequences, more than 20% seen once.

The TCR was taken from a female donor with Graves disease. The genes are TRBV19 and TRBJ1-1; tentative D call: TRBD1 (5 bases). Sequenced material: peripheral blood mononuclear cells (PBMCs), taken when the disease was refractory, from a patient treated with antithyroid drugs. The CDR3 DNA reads TGTGCCAGTAGTAGTAGGGTAGGGGCTGAAGCTTTCTTT. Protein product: CASSSRVGAEAFF. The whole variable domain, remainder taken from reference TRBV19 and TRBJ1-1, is DGGITQSPKYLFRKEGQNVTLSCEQNLNHDAMYWYRQDPGQGLRLIYYSQIVNDFQKGDIAEGYSVSREKKESFPLTVTSAQKNPTAFYLCASSSRVGAEAFFGQGTRLTVV.